A single sample is the source of the 28 T cell receptor beta chains below, sequenced in a study of cytomegalovirus exposure and HLA in healthy donors. TCRdb keeps only in-frame clones here, not all; method: immunoSEQ multiplex PCR. Of fewer than 250,000 clones listed, about nine tenths are singletons. The sample consisted of PBMCs. The receptors stem from a woman between 18 and 29 years old in good health and CMV-seropositive.

V is TRBV2 and J is TRBJ1-2, with 7 bases fitting TRBD1. Germline CDR1 and CDR2: SNHLY and FYNNEI. The CDR3 spans 15 residues. V lost 4 bases, J lost 1 base, and 6 bases stayed unmatched. DNA of the CDR3: TGTGCCAGCAGTGGCGGGACAGTCCGTAACTATGGCTACACCTTC. Protein sequence: CASSGGTVRNYGYTF.

V is TRBV5-1 and J is TRBJ2-7; no definite D call. Trimming pared 1 base from V and 3 bases from J, leaving 20 bases between. Per germline, CDR1 SGHRS and CDR2 YFSETQ. There are 17 residues in the CDR3. The CDR3 loop reads CASSLMSLLRTDYEQYF. CDR3 bases: TGCGCCAGCAGCTTGATGTCACTCCTCCGTACCGACTACGAGCAGTACTTC.

This chain links TRBV2 with TRBJ1-5; weak D call: TRBD1 (5 bases). The ends were cut back, 6 bases at V and 1 base at J, with 10 bases in the middle. The length of the CDR3 is 14 residues. Germline V gene data show CDR1 as SNHLY and CDR2 as FYNNEI. This chain's CDR3 is CASRGPGSNQPQHF. The CDR3 bases are TGTGCCAGCAGGGGGCCAGGGAGCAATCAGCCCCAGCATTTT.

The rearrangement uses TRBV6-5 and TRBJ2-7, with 8 bases that match TRBD2. J gave up 1 base and V 6 bases, and 5 bases lay outside the gene matches. CDR1 and CDR2 (germline): MNHEY, SVGAGI. The CDR3 contains 14 residues. This CDR3 reads CASSKTSASYEQYF. CDR3 bases: TGTGCCAGCAGCAAGACTAGCGCGTCCTACGAGCAGTACTTC.

The rearrangement uses TRBV5-4 and TRBJ1-2; D is perhaps TRBD1 (5 bases). The ends were cut back, 0 bases at V and 2 bases at J, with 14 bases in the middle. The CDR3 length is 16 residues. The germline CDR1 and CDR2 sequences are SGHNT and YYREEE (reference sequence). CDR3 coding DNA: TGTGCCAGCAGCTTGGCCTTGACAGCGATAAACTATGGCTACACCTTC. It yields the protein CASSLALTAINYGYTF.

V usage is TRBV19 and J usage is TRBJ2-1; 10 positions match TRBD1. Germline V gives CDR1 LNHDA, CDR2 SQIVND (reference sequence). Losses at the gene ends were 5 bases for V and 8 bases for J; bases not matched to a gene: 6. The CDR3 is 14 residues long. The CDR3 DNA reads as TGTGCCAGTAGTTGGGACAGGGGCGTCGATGAGCAGTTCTTC. Translation gives CASSWDRGVDEQFF.

About this clone itself: Other DNA sequences of this sample code for an identical CDR3. The chain is built from TRBV27 and TRBJ2-7; D is perhaps TRBD1 (6 bases). The CDR3 spans 13 residues. The germline V gene has CDR1 MNHEY and CDR2 SMNVEV (reference sequence). Trimming left V 4 bases short and J 2 bases short, with 9 bases between. CDR3 protein: CASSSTGAYEQYF. The CDR3 nucleotides read TGTGCCAGCAGTTCGACAGGAGCCTACGAGCAGTACTTC.

The chain uses TRBV9 and TRBJ2-5; the match to TRBD1 covers 11 bases. This CDR3 is built from 15 residues. V was pared by 0 bases and J by 7 bases, with 5 bases of the junction left unmatched. CDR1 and CDR2 from the germline V gene are SGDLS and YYNGEE. This chain's CDR3 is CASSVGPGQGVTQYF. In DNA form, the CDR3 reads TGTGCCAGCAGCGTAGGCCCGGGACAGGGGGTGACCCAGTACTTC.

The V call is TRBV7-9, the J call TRBJ2-2, with TRBD2 identical over 14 bases. The CDR3 runs to 16 residues. Germline assignment: CDR1 SEHNR and CDR2 FQNEAQ (reference sequence). V lost 5 bases to trimming and J lost 6 bases; unmatched junction nucleotides: 5. This chain's CDR3 is CASSLGLAGAPGELFF. As DNA, the CDR3 is TGTGCCAGCAGCCTGGGACTAGCGGGAGCCCCCGGGGAGCTGTTTTTT.

On this clone: Other DNA sequences in the same sample also yield this CDR3. The gene calls are TRBV5-4 and TRBJ1-1; D is uncertain. Trimming pared 0 bases from V and 2 bases from J, leaving 5 bases between. The length of the CDR3 is 13 residues. Germline lookup yields CDR1 SGHNT and CDR2 YYREEE (reference sequence). The CDR3 DNA sequence: TGTGCCAGCAGCTTGGCCGGTAACACTGAAGCTTTCTTT. Protein: CASSLAGNTEAFF.

The CDR3: CASSYNTPLNGYTF. The CDR3 nucleotides read TGTGCCAGCAGTTACAACACACCCCTGAATGGCTACACCTTC. The gene calls are TRBV6-5 and TRBJ1-2, with D unclear. The CDR3 sequence is 14 residues long. The V gene lost 2 bases and the J gene lost 6 bases, with 13 bases spanning the gap. From germline, CDR1 is MNHEY and CDR2 SVGAGI.

This clone occurred a few times. This chain links TRBV19 with TRBJ1-1; perhaps TRBD1 as D (6 bases). This CDR3 has 14 amino acids. Germline CDR1 and CDR2: LNHDA and SQIVND (reference sequence). V lost 5 bases to trimming and J lost 1 base, with 11 bases between them. DNA of the CDR3: TGTGCCAGTAGTCAAGGACAGAAGAACACTGAAGCTTTCTTT. Its translation: CASSQGQKNTEAFF.

The chain links TRBV18 to TRBJ1-5; D is ambiguous. This CDR3 is built from 16 residues. V was trimmed by 4 bases and J by 1 base, leaving 14 bases between them. CDR1 is KGHSH and CDR2 is LQKENI in the germline V gene. CDR3 sequence reads: CASSLGPGGSNQPQHF. For the CDR3, the DNA is TGTGCCAGCTCACTTGGGCCAGGCGGGAGCAATCAGCCCCAGCATTTT.

This chain uses TRBV6-6 with TRBJ1-2; no firm D call. Trimming left V 6 bases short and J 4 bases short, with 21 bases between. The V gene's germline CDR1 is MNHNY and CDR2 SVGAGI (reference sequence). The CDR3 loop spans 16 amino acids. The CDR3 nucleotides read TGTGCCAGCAGCCCCCCGGAGGGCGGCTGGGGCTATGGCTACACCTTC. The encoded protein is CASSPPEGGWGYGYTF.

Comments on this clone: The missing conserved phenylalanine or tryptophan at the end of this CDR3 makes a read error likely. The DNA is left out, because the CDR3 cannot be placed on it with certainty; the CDR3 is given as TCRdb lists it. The chain combines TRBV5-8 with TRBJ2-4; the tabulated D call, TRBD2, remains unverified against the DNA. The CDR3 is 9 amino acids long, termini counted. Germline lookup yields CDR1 SGHTS and CDR2 YDEGEE. CDR3 amino acids: CASSLYVSL.

This clone was observed a handful of times. The rearrangement joins TRBV15 to TRBJ2-2; the D gene is possibly TRBD2 (6 bases). The CDR3 contains 14 residues. Trimming removed 5 bases from V and 6 bases from J, with 13 bases in between. Germline V gene sequence: CDR1 LNHNV, CDR2 YYDKDF (reference sequence). The CDR3 region is CATSSIGGAGELFF. Written as DNA, the CDR3 is TGTGCCACCAGCTCGATCGGGGGAGCCGGGGAGCTGTTTTTT.

V and J are TRBV2 and TRBJ1-2; the D gene is possibly TRBD1 (5 bases). Germline V gives CDR1 SNHLY, CDR2 FYNNEI. Trimming stripped 8 bases from V and 3 bases from J, with 16 bases between. There are 14 residues in the CDR3. The CDR3, as DNA: TGTGCCAGCGCCCGAACGGGGGGTTACTATGGCTACACCTTC. This gives the protein CASARTGGYYGYTF.

The CDR3 sequence is CASSFRQGADGAFF. CDR3 DNA: TGCGCCAGCAGCTTTCGGCAGGGGGCCGACGGAGCTTTCTTT. The V gene is TRBV5-1, the J gene TRBJ1-1; TRBD1 aligns across 8 bases. CDR1 and CDR2 from the germline V gene are SGHRS and YFSETQ. V was pared by 2 bases and J by 10 bases, with 10 bases of the junction left unmatched. The CDR3 is 14 amino acids.

The chain couples TRBV28 to TRBJ1-4; D possibly corresponds to TRBD1 (6 bases). Trimming pared 3 bases from V and 8 bases from J, leaving 13 bases between. This CDR3 is built from 14 residues. From germline, CDR1 is MDHEN and CDR2 SYDVKM. The CDR3, as DNA: TGTGCCAGCAGTTTGACAGGCGAGGAGGAAAAACTGTTTTTT. It translates to CASSLTGEEEKLFF.

The rearrangement links TRBV6-6 to TRBJ2-3; maybe TRBD1 (6 bases). Germline CDR1 reads MNHNY; CDR2 reads SVGAGI (reference sequence). Between the trimmed V and J ends, which lost 5 bases and 2 bases, there was a span of 17 bases. The length of the CDR3 is 16 residues. The CDR3 here is CASSPSVQGPTDTQYF. The CDR3 nucleotides are TGTGCCAGCAGTCCCTCAGTGCAGGGGCCCACAGATACGCAGTATTTT.

V is TRBV13 and J is TRBJ2-3; D perhaps matches TRBD1 (6 bases). The CDR3 is 14 residues long. Germline V CDR1 and CDR2: PRHDT, FYEKMQ (reference sequence). Trimming removed 3 bases at V and 0 bases at J, with 7 bases between. The CDR3 protein is CASSLGASTDTQYF. Here the CDR3 DNA reads TGTGCCAGCAGCTTGGGGGCTAGCACAGATACGCAGTATTTT.

CDR3 bases: TGTGCCAGCAGGACGGGAACAGTCTCCTACAATGAGCAGTTCTTC. Translated: CASRTGTVSYNEQFF. This chain connects TRBV2 to TRBJ2-1; the D gene is possibly TRBD2 (5 bases). Germline CDR1 reads SNHLY; CDR2 reads FYNNEI. The CDR3 is 15 residues long. V dropped 6 bases and J dropped 0 bases, with 12 bases sitting between them.

The rearrangement joins TRBV7-9 to TRBJ2-7; 11 nucleotides agree with TRBD2. V lost 5 bases to trimming and J lost 2 bases; unmatched junction nucleotides: 5. The CDR3 length is 15 residues. Germline V gene sequence: CDR1 SEHNR, CDR2 FQNEAQ (reference sequence). The CDR3 DNA reads as TGTGCCAGCAGCGGAGGGACTAGCGGAGCCTACGAGCAGTACTTC. This encodes CASSGGTSGAYEQYF.

The chain joins TRBV9 to TRBJ2-7; TRBD1 aligns across 9 bases. With 0 bases clipped from V and 6 bases from J, the junction kept 10 bases outside the gene matches. The CDR3 contains 16 residues. The germline CDR1 and CDR2 sequences are SGDLS and YYNGEE. CDR3 DNA: TGTGCCAGCAGCGTAGATCCCACCGGGACAGGGACCGAGCAGTACTTC. Translated, it gives CASSVDPTGTGTEQYF. Based on the CDR3 plus reference TRBV9 and TRBJ2-7, the full variable domain is DSGVTQTPKHLITATGQRVTLRCSPRSGDLSVYWYQQSLDQGLQFLIQYYNGEERAKGNILERFSAQQFPDLHSELNLSSLELGDSALYFCASSVDPTGTGTEQYFGPGTRLTVT.

This CDR3 is CASSLALRQGGTGELFF. The CDR3 DNA reads TGTGCCAGCAGCTTAGCGCTTCGACAGGGAGGCACCGGGGAGCTGTTTTTT. This chain connects TRBV7-9 to TRBJ2-2; a possible D gene is TRBD1 (7 bases). This CDR3 has 17 residues. The V end was cut by 0 bases, the J end by 4 bases, with 15 bases between. CDR1 and CDR2 (germline): SEHNR, FQNEAQ (reference sequence).

This chain uses TRBV6-5 with TRBJ2-7, with D maybe TRBD2 (6 bases). V lost 0 bases, J lost 6 bases, and 12 bases lay in between. In germline, CDR1 is MNHEY, CDR2 SVGAGI. The CDR3 has 14 amino acids. The CDR3 bases are TGTGCCAGCAGTTACTCGAACCGGGAGTCCGAGCAGTACTTC. Translated, it gives CASSYSNRESEQYF.

J is TRBJ2-1 and V is TRBV7-9, with D tentatively TRBD2 (6 bases). Per germline, CDR1 SEHNR and CDR2 FQNEAQ (reference sequence). V was shortened by 5 bases and J by 0 bases, with 14 bases between the two germline ends. CDR3 size: 16 residues. For the CDR3, the DNA is TGTGCCAGCAGCAGCACGGGGGAGCGCTCCTACAATGAGCAGTTCTTC. It translates to CASSSTGERSYNEQFF.

The table lists this clone with a count of one. This chain links TRBV9 with TRBJ1-3; D ambiguous. The CDR3 consists of 15 residues. The germline V gene has CDR1 SGDLS and CDR2 YYNGEE. The V end was cut by 1 base, the J end by 0 bases, with 8 bases between. This chain's CDR3 is CASSVNRFSGNTIYF. CDR3 nucleotide sequence: TGTGCCAGCAGCGTAAACAGATTCTCTGGAAACACCATATATTTT.